A selection of T cell receptor beta chains follows, all from one sample in a study of blood T cell repertoires in COVID-19. Data came from immunoSEQ multiplex PCR; TCRdb stores just in-frame clones and leaves some out. The repertoire holds under 100,000 clones, with more than 70% as singletons. The sample was peripheral blood. Receptor source: a human donor in a cohort sampled during active COVID-19. The CDR3 runs from the conserved cysteine through the conserved F or W. The D gene is left open where the match is weak. Some rows have no size entry. The others give once, few or many, or a class for an expanded clone.

CDR3 | DNA | J | size | D | length | V
CASSEGQTYEKLFF | TGTGCCAGCAGTGAAGGGCAGACTTATGAAAAACTGTTTTTT | TRBJ1-4 | once | NA | 14 | TRBV6-1
CASSLRSMVTGELFF | TGTGCCAGCAGCTTACGGTCAATGGTTACCGGGGAGCTGTTTTTT | TRBJ2-2 | NA | NA | 15 | TRBV7-2
CASSYRQGNGEQYF | TGTGCCAGCAGCTACCGACAGGGGAATGGCGAGCAGTACTTC | TRBJ2-7 | once | TRBD1 | 14 | TRBV5-4
CASSPGGTFPYEQYF | TGTGCCAGCAGCCCGGGGGGGACTTTCCCCTACGAGCAGTACTTC | TRBJ2-7 | NA | TRBD2 | 15 | TRBV5-5
CASSILTGGRYEQYF | TGTGCCAGTAGTATCCTGACAGGTGGTAGATACGAGCAGTACTTC | TRBJ2-7 | NA | NA | 15 | TRBV19
CASSWGQDYGYTF | TGTGCCAGCAGCTGGGGACAGGACTATGGCTACACCTTC | TRBJ1-2 | NA | TRBD1 | 13 | TRBV28
CASSPRSTGELFF | TGTGCCAGCAGCCCCCGTTCCACCGGGGAGCTGTTTTTT | TRBJ2-2 | NA | NA | 13 | TRBV14
CASSSPVTEAFF | TGTGCCAGCAGCTCCCCCGTCACTGAAGCTTTCTTT | TRBJ1-1 | NA | NA | 12 | TRBV28
CASSLQGIRPQHF | TGTGCCAGCAGCCTACAGGGGATTCGGCCCCAGCATTTT | TRBJ1-5 | few | TRBD1 | 13 | TRBV6-2/TRBV6-3
CASSEVAGSGNTIYF | TGTGCCAGCAGTGAAGTCGCAGGGTCTGGAAACACCATATATTTT | TRBJ1-3 | NA | NA | 15 | TRBV6-1
CATSREGRELFGQYF | TGTGCCACCAGCAGAGAGGGACGGGAGCTATTCGGCCAGTACTTC | TRBJ2-5 | NA | NA | 15 | TRBV15
CASSEVATGWGSNYGYTF | TGTGCCAGCAGCGAAGTCGCCACAGGGTGGGGGTCTAACTATGGCTACACCTTC | TRBJ1-2 | once | NA | 18 | TRBV3-1/TRBV3-2
CASSASTSGGADTQYF | TGTGCCAGCAGTGCCTCGACTAGCGGGGGCGCAGATACGCAGTATTTT | TRBJ2-3 | NA | TRBD2 | 16 | TRBV6-4
CASSYGGTPLHF | TGTGCCAGCAGTTACGGGGGGACACCCCTCCACTTT | TRBJ1-6 | NA | NA | 12 | TRBV6-5
CASSQGLAGANVLTF | TGTGCCAGCAGCCAGGGCCTTGCTGGGGCCAACGTCCTGACTTTC | TRBJ2-6 | NA | NA | 15 | TRBV14
CASSQDIRGGAEETQYF | TGTGCCAGCAGCCAAGATATACGCGGGGGGGCCGAAGAGACCCAGTACTTC | TRBJ2-5 | once | TRBD2 | 17 | TRBV4-2
CASSLRGGSLVDEQFF | TGTGCCAGCAGCTTAAGGGGGGGCTCATTGGTTGATGAGCAGTTCTTC | TRBJ2-1 | NA | NA | 16 | TRBV7-2
CASAKRENTEAFF | TGTGCCAGCGCAAAGAGGGAGAACACTGAAGCTTTCTTT | TRBJ1-1 | NA | NA | 13 | TRBV6-4
CASSEGGYNSPLHF | TGTGCCAGCAGTGAGGGCGGGTATAATTCACCCCTCCACTTT | TRBJ1-6 | NA | NA | 14 | TRBV25-1
CASSLTSGGFREGNEQFF | TGTGCCAGCAGCCTGACTAGCGGGGGCTTTCGTGAGGGCAATGAGCAGTTCTTC | TRBJ2-1 | NA | TRBD2 | 18 | TRBV7-6
CASSSTNTYSGNTIYF | TGTGCCAGCAGCTCCACTAACACCTACTCTGGAAACACCATATATTTT | TRBJ1-3 | NA | NA | 16 | TRBV11-2
CASSPIGELFF | TGTGCCAGCAGCCCTATAGGGGAGCTGTTTTTT | TRBJ2-2 | NA | NA | 11 | TRBV12-3/TRBV12-4
CASSSPSYEQYF | TGTGCCAGCAGCTCGCCCAGCTACGAGCAGTACTTC | TRBJ2-7 | NA | NA | 12 | TRBV12-3/TRBV12-4
CASSHTTGSFRDTIYF | TGTGCCAGCAGCCACACGACAGGATCTTTCCGGGACACCATATATTTT | TRBJ1-3 | NA | NA | 16 | TRBV14
CASSPQSGGFYEQYF | TGTGCCAGCAGCCCCCAAAGCGGGGGATTCTACGAGCAGTACTTC | TRBJ2-7 | few | TRBD2 | 15 | TRBV5-4
CASTASGGSRQETQYF | TGTGCCAGTACGGCTAGCGGGGGGAGCCGTCAAGAGACCCAGTACTTC | TRBJ2-5 | NA | TRBD2 | 16 | TRBV19
CASSYSGTGSWGVLFF | TGTGCCAGCAGTTACTCCGGGACAGGATCATGGGGGGTACTGTTTTTT | TRBJ1-4 | NA | TRBD1 | 16 | TRBV6-5
CASSLEVGETQYF | TGTGCCAGCAGCTTAGAGGTTGGAGAGACCCAGTACTTC | TRBJ2-5 | NA | NA | 13 | TRBV7-3
CASSVDSGIYNEQFF | TGTGCCAGCAGCGTAGACAGCGGAATATACAATGAGCAGTTCTTC | TRBJ2-1 | few | NA | 15 | TRBV9